These 10 T cell receptor beta chains came from one sample sequenced in a study of T cell responses to AZD1222 COVID-19 vaccine listed by TCRdb under 2021. Library creation used the immunoSEQ multiplex PCR assay. The clones in this table, taken by TCRdb from immuneACCESS, are in-frame only. Not every clone is retained; where verified, under half of the shortfall comes from an unresolved V gene, and the cause of the rest is unknown. The sample table shows about 56,000 clones, and approximately 88% are seen once. Of the sample, roughly 14% falls within the top ten clones. Read against the paper, the sample's time point label means: baseline before first vaccination. The material sequenced was peripheral blood, taken on day 0 of AZD1222 vaccination. These receptor sequences come from an adult in good health.

The chain combines TRBV24-1 with TRBJ2-5; D is perhaps TRBD2 (5 bases). Trimming left V 1 base short and J 4 bases short, with 12 bases between. There are 15 residues in the CDR3. Germline loops: CDR1 KGHDR, CDR2 SFDVKD. CDR3 sequence reads: CATSDFRDWSETQYF. The CDR3 coding sequence is TGTGCCACCAGTGATTTCCGGGATTGGTCAGAGACCCAGTACTTC.

V and J are TRBV9 and TRBJ2-2; 10 nucleotides agree with TRBD1. The junction had 7 bases not matched to a gene; V was cut back by 3 bases and J by 8 bases. There are 15 residues in the CDR3. CDR1 is SGDLS and CDR2 is YYNGEE in the germline V gene. Here the CDR3 reads CASSERGQGSGELFF. The CDR3 DNA follows: TGTGCCAGCAGCGAGAGGGGACAGGGGTCTGGGGAGCTGTTTTTT.

The chain employs TRBV19 and TRBJ2-3; D unresolved. Trimming took off 5 bases at V and 3 bases at J, with 12 bases between the two ends. This CDR3 has 14 amino acids. Germline lookup yields CDR1 LNHDA and CDR2 SQIVND (reference sequence). CDR3 sequence reads: CASSSDSSTDTQYF. CDR3 DNA sequence: TGTGCCAGTAGTTCTGACTCGAGTACAGATACGCAGTATTTT.

The gene calls are TRBV18 and TRBJ1-5, with TRBD1 matching over 8 bases. Trimming took 3 bases from V and 3 from J; bases not matched to a gene: 4. The CDR3 is made up of 15 amino acids. Germline values: CDR1 KGHSH, CDR2 LQKENI. CDR3 loop: CASSPLQGDNQPQHF. CDR3 bases: TGTGCCAGCTCACCCTTACAGGGGGACAATCAGCCCCAGCATTTT.

This chain uses TRBV5-6 with TRBJ2-2; D is ambiguous. The CDR3 loop spans 14 amino acids. Germline assignment: CDR1 SGHDT and CDR2 YYEEEE. V lost 0 bases and J 4 bases, leaving 7 bases between the germline ends. In DNA, the CDR3 is TGTGCCAGCAGCTTGGGGCCTAGCACCGGGGAGCTGTTTTTT. It is translated as CASSLGPSTGELFF. The whole variable domain, remainder taken from reference TRBV5-6 and TRBJ2-2, is DAGVTQSPTHLIKTRGQQVTLRCSPKSGHDTVSWYQQALGQGPQFIFQYYEEEERQRGNFPDRFSGHQFPNYSSELNVNALLLGDSALYLCASSLGPSTGELFFGEGSRLTVL.

The chain couples TRBV11-3 to TRBJ1-4, with TRBD1 matching 10 bases. Unmatched junction bases numbered 13, after V lost 5 bases and J lost 7 bases. The V gene's germline CDR1 is SGHNT and CDR2 YENEEA. The CDR3 length is 17 residues. The CDR3 protein is CASSPGTGARRGEKLFF. CDR3 DNA sequence: TGTGCCAGCAGCCCCGGGACAGGGGCGCGAAGAGGTGAAAAACTGTTTTTT.

This chain joins TRBV5-6 and TRBJ1-2; D may be TRBD1 (5 bases). Germline values: CDR1 SGHDT, CDR2 YYEEEE. V lost 4 bases and J 8 bases, leaving 18 bases between the germline ends. The CDR3 length is 14 residues. The CDR3 loop is CASSPGTGREGYTF. In nucleotides, the CDR3 is TGTGCCAGCAGCCCAGGGACGGGGAGGGAAGGCTACACCTTC.

This clone was recorded once. The chain has TRBV9 and TRBJ2-1; 7 bases line up with TRBD1. CDR1 is SGDLS and CDR2 is YYNGEE in the germline V gene. The V gene end was trimmed by 4 bases and the J gene end by 9 bases; junction bases not matched to a gene: 13. The CDR3 contains 15 residues. CDR3 DNA sequence: TGTGCCAGCAGCCTAACTAGGGGGCCAGAAGGTGAGCAGTTCTTC. Translating it yields CASSLTRGPEGEQFF.

This chain connects TRBV6-5 to TRBJ1-1; a weak D match, TRBD1 (6 bases). V was cut by 4 bases and J by 3 bases, with 18 bases left in between. The CDR3 runs 16 residues. Per the germline V gene, CDR1 is MNHEY and CDR2 is SVGAGI. The DNA for the CDR3 is TGTGCCAGCAGTTTCAACTGGGGGCTTACGGACACTGAAGCTTTCTTT. Protein: CASSFNWGLTDTEAFF.

CDR3 in DNA: TGTGCCAGTAGTGCCGATTTCGACAGGGGCTCTGGAAACACCATATATTTT. Translating it yields CASSADFDRGSGNTIYF. The chain has TRBV19 and TRBJ1-3, with 8 bases matching TRBD1. The CDR3 length is 17 residues. Germline V gene lookup returns CDR1 LNHDA and CDR2 SQIVND (reference sequence). The ends lost 5 bases at V and 0 bases at J; junction bases unmatched: 9.